A selection of T cell receptor beta chains follows, all from one sample in a study of shared clonotypes between healthy human individuals. Data came from immunoSEQ multiplex PCR; TCRdb stores just in-frame clones and leaves some out. Of about 2.1 million clones listed, 80% to 95% are singletons. Sequenced input: naive CD8+ T cells from PBMCs. Receptor source: a man aged 18-30 years in good health. Some clones in this sample may be carry-over from other donors' samples. The CDR3 runs from the conserved cysteine through the conserved F or W. D genes are given only for firm matches. Not every row has a clone size; where given, it reads once, few, many or a size class.

v_call: TRBV7-3
j_call: TRBJ2-2
clone_size: NA
d_call: NA
cdr3_aa: CASSLLGEYTGELFF
cdr3_nt: TGTGCCAGCAGCTTACTGGGGGAGTACACCGGGGAGCTGTTTTTT

v_call: TRBV27
j_call: TRBJ2-3
clone_size: NA
d_call: NA
cdr3_aa: CASSLQRGEWRGVDTQYF
cdr3_nt: TGTGCCAGCAGTCTTCAAAGGGGGGAGTGGCGAGGGGTGGATACGCAGTATTTT

v_call: TRBV4-1
j_call: TRBJ1-3
clone_size: NA
d_call: NA
cdr3_aa: CASSQSRRGAGRNTIYF
cdr3_nt: TGCGCCAGCAGCCAATCCAGGCGGGGGGCAGGAAGAAACACCATATATTTT

v_call: TRBV6-6
j_call: TRBJ1-2
clone_size: NA
d_call: NA
cdr3_aa: CASSYGEGPYGYTF
cdr3_nt: TGTGCCAGCAGTTACGGGGAGGGTCCCTATGGCTACACCTTC

v_call: TRBV27
j_call: TRBJ2-7
clone_size: NA
d_call: NA
cdr3_aa: CAVGPYEQYF
cdr3_nt: TGTGCGGTAGGGCCGTACGAGCAGTACTTC

v_call: TRBV9
j_call: TRBJ2-7
clone_size: NA
d_call: NA
cdr3_aa: CASSGSLSYEQYF
cdr3_nt: TGTGCCAGCAGCGGCTCACTCTCCTACGAGCAGTACTTC

v_call: TRBV9
j_call: TRBJ2-7
clone_size: NA
d_call: NA
cdr3_aa: CASSVAGTLSYEQYF
cdr3_nt: TGTGCCAGCAGCGTAGCCGGGACTTTATCTTACGAGCAGTACTTC

v_call: TRBV28
j_call: TRBJ1-2
clone_size: NA
d_call: NA
cdr3_aa: CASSLWTNYGYTF
cdr3_nt: TGTGCCAGCAGTTTATGGACTAACTATGGCTACACCTTC

v_call: TRBV7-8
j_call: TRBJ2-7
clone_size: NA
d_call: TRBD1
cdr3_aa: CASSLRAGQGYEQYF
cdr3_nt: TGTGCCAGCAGCTTAAGAGCGGGACAGGGGTACGAGCAGTACTTC

v_call: TRBV7-8
j_call: TRBJ2-7
clone_size: NA
d_call: NA
cdr3_aa: CASSPRGAGWMDEQYF
cdr3_nt: TGTGCCAGCAGCCCCAGGGGGGCGGGATGGATGGACGAGCAGTACTTC

v_call: TRBV11-2
j_call: TRBJ2-1
clone_size: NA
d_call: TRBD2
cdr3_aa: CASSLATTSEYNEQFF
cdr3_nt: TGTGCCAGCAGCTTAGCAACGACTAGCGAGTACAATGAGCAGTTCTTC

v_call: TRBV27
j_call: TRBJ1-1
clone_size: NA
d_call: NA
cdr3_aa: CASKPRGGEAFF
cdr3_nt: TGTGCCAGCAAGCCCCGGGGCGGTGAAGCTTTCTTT

v_call: TRBV5-1
j_call: TRBJ2-3
clone_size: once
d_call: NA
cdr3_aa: CASSLAGGFTDTQYF
cdr3_nt: TGCGCCAGCAGCTTGGCTGGCGGGTTCACAGATACGCAGTATTTT

v_call: TRBV7-9
j_call: TRBJ1-1
clone_size: NA
d_call: TRBD1
cdr3_aa: CASSFLEGAAFF
cdr3_nt: TGTGCCAGCAGCTTTTTGGAGGGGGCAGCTTTCTTT

v_call: TRBV2
j_call: TRBJ2-7
clone_size: NA
d_call: TRBD1
cdr3_aa: CASSERAGGRDEQYF
cdr3_nt: TGTGCCAGCAGTGAAAGGGCAGGGGGAAGGGACGAGCAGTACTTC

v_call: TRBV23-1
j_call: TRBJ2-7
clone_size: NA
d_call: NA
cdr3_aa: CASSPSRAEQYF
cdr3_nt: TGCGCCAGCAGTCCCTCCAGGGCCGAGCAGTACTTC

v_call: TRBV4-3
j_call: TRBJ2-1
clone_size: NA
d_call: TRBD2
cdr3_aa: CASSQTSGGYNEQFF
cdr3_nt: TGCGCCAGCAGCCAAACTAGCGGAGGCTACAATGAGCAGTTCTTC

v_call: TRBV4-1
j_call: TRBJ1-2
clone_size: NA
d_call: NA
cdr3_aa: CASSITGVPNPNYGYTF
cdr3_nt: TGCGCCAGCAGCATTACGGGCGTGCCTAACCCTAACTATGGCTACACCTTC

v_call: TRBV4-3
j_call: TRBJ2-1
clone_size: NA
d_call: NA
cdr3_aa: CASSQAEGTQQFF
cdr3_nt: TGCGCCAGCAGCCAAGCCGAGGGGACGCAGCAGTTCTTC

v_call: TRBV4-3
j_call: TRBJ1-5
clone_size: few
d_call: NA
cdr3_aa: CASSPRLGGAYNQPQHF
cdr3_nt: TGCGCCAGCAGCCCACGATTGGGGGGCGCGTACAATCAGCCCCAGCATTTT

v_call: TRBV5-5
j_call: TRBJ1-5
clone_size: NA
d_call: NA
cdr3_aa: CASSLAGNGNQPQHF
cdr3_nt: TGTGCCAGCAGCTTGGCAGGGAACGGGAATCAGCCCCAGCATTTT

v_call: TRBV28
j_call: TRBJ1-1
clone_size: NA
d_call: NA
cdr3_aa: CASSASTGNTEAFF
cdr3_nt: TGTGCCAGCAGTGCCTCTACAGGGAACACTGAAGCTTTCTTT

v_call: TRBV29-1
j_call: TRBJ2-1
clone_size: NA
d_call: TRBD1
cdr3_aa: CSVRRGTGGPTSYNEQFF
cdr3_nt: TGCAGCGTTCGGCGCGGGACAGGGGGCCCGACCTCCTACAATGAGCAGTTCTTC

v_call: TRBV30
j_call: TRBJ1-2
clone_size: NA
d_call: TRBD1
cdr3_aa: CAWRPRGMKVGYTF
cdr3_nt: TGTGCCTGGAGGCCCAGGGGGATGAAGGTTGGCTACACCTTC

v_call: TRBV13
j_call: TRBJ1-1
clone_size: NA
d_call: NA
cdr3_aa: CASSLSPPGTEAFF
cdr3_nt: TGTGCCAGCAGCTTATCGCCGCCGGGCACTGAAGCTTTCTTT

v_call: TRBV5-6
j_call: TRBJ2-7
clone_size: NA
d_call: NA
cdr3_aa: CASSLETQGYEQYF
cdr3_nt: TGTGCCAGCAGCTTGGAGACCCAAGGCTACGAGCAGTACTTC

v_call: TRBV4-2
j_call: TRBJ2-6
clone_size: NA
d_call: NA
cdr3_aa: CASSQVTGTPSSGANVLTF
cdr3_nt: TGTGCCAGCAGCCAAGTAACCGGGACTCCTAGCTCTGGGGCCAACGTCCTGACTTTC

v_call: TRBV9
j_call: TRBJ2-3
clone_size: NA
d_call: NA
cdr3_aa: CASSVVGNTDTQYF
cdr3_nt: TGTGCCAGCAGCGTAGTCGGGAACACAGATACGCAGTATTTT

v_call: TRBV28
j_call: TRBJ2-7
clone_size: NA
d_call: NA
cdr3_aa: CASSLRLVSEQYF
cdr3_nt: TGTGCCAGCAGTTTACGACTAGTATCCGAGCAGTACTTC

v_call: TRBV27
j_call: TRBJ2-1
clone_size: NA
d_call: TRBD1
cdr3_aa: CASSVDRYNEQFF
cdr3_nt: TGTGCCAGCAGTGTGGACAGGTACAATGAGCAGTTCTTC

v_call: TRBV7-9
j_call: TRBJ2-5
clone_size: once
d_call: NA
cdr3_aa: CASSLVGLQETQYF
cdr3_nt: TGTGCCAGCAGCTTAGTAGGTCTTCAAGAGACCCAGTACTTC

v_call: TRBV5-1
j_call: TRBJ1-2
clone_size: NA
d_call: NA
cdr3_aa: CASSSPGGRSWGYTF
cdr3_nt: TGCGCCAGCAGCTCCCCGGGAGGAAGGTCGTGGGGCTACACCTTC

v_call: TRBV7-9
j_call: TRBJ1-4
clone_size: NA
d_call: NA
cdr3_aa: CASRKGVGEKLFF
cdr3_nt: TGTGCCAGCAGAAAAGGGGTCGGTGAAAAACTGTTTTTT

v_call: TRBV19
j_call: TRBJ1-2
clone_size: NA
d_call: TRBD1
cdr3_aa: CASSGQGEQILDYGYTF
cdr3_nt: TGTGCCAGTAGTGGACAGGGGGAACAAATCCTCGACTATGGCTACACCTTC

v_call: TRBV27
j_call: TRBJ1-2
clone_size: NA
d_call: NA
cdr3_aa: CASSTSRTANYGYTF
cdr3_nt: TGTGCCAGCAGCACCTCTAGGACAGCTAACTATGGCTACACCTTC

v_call: TRBV28
j_call: TRBJ2-7
clone_size: NA
d_call: TRBD2
cdr3_aa: CASSLSPVSGGTQYF
cdr3_nt: TGTGCCAGCAGTCTCTCACCCGTTAGCGGGGGGACGCAGTACTTC

v_call: TRBV4-1
j_call: TRBJ1-1
clone_size: NA
d_call: TRBD1
cdr3_aa: CASSQVSGGRTEAFF
cdr3_nt: TGCGCCAGCAGCCAAGTATCAGGGGGACGTACTGAAGCTTTCTTT

v_call: TRBV11-1
j_call: TRBJ2-2
clone_size: NA
d_call: NA
cdr3_aa: CASSLVGTGELFF
cdr3_nt: TGTGCCAGCAGCTTAGTTGGCACCGGGGAGCTGTTTTTT

v_call: TRBV4-3
j_call: TRBJ2-1
clone_size: once
d_call: NA
cdr3_aa: CASSVEGTSYNEQFF
cdr3_nt: TGCGCCAGCAGCGTCGAGGGGACCTCCTACAATGAGCAGTTCTTC

v_call: TRBV27
j_call: TRBJ2-5
clone_size: NA
d_call: NA
cdr3_aa: CASRSQETQYF
cdr3_nt: TGTGCCAGCAGGTCCCAAGAGACCCAGTACTTC

v_call: TRBV4-1
j_call: TRBJ2-1
clone_size: NA
d_call: TRBD2
cdr3_aa: CASSQILAGGYNEQFF
cdr3_nt: TGCGCCAGCAGCCAGATCCTAGCGGGAGGGTACAATGAGCAGTTCTTC

v_call: TRBV7-6
j_call: TRBJ2-7
clone_size: NA
d_call: NA
cdr3_aa: CASSLGDRLSYEQYF
cdr3_nt: TGTGCCAGCAGCTTAGGAGACAGACTTTCCTACGAGCAGTACTTC

v_call: TRBV28
j_call: TRBJ2-1
clone_size: NA
d_call: TRBD1
cdr3_aa: CASSPTGTGGWEQFF
cdr3_nt: TGTGCCAGCAGTCCCACCGGGACAGGGGGCTGGGAGCAGTTCTTC

v_call: TRBV27
j_call: TRBJ2-3
clone_size: NA
d_call: TRBD2
cdr3_aa: CASSFGTTTDTQYF
cdr3_nt: TGTGCCAGCAGTTTTGGGACTACCACAGATACGCAGTATTTT

v_call: TRBV9
j_call: TRBJ2-5
clone_size: NA
d_call: NA
cdr3_aa: CASSAPRGGRRLRETQYF
cdr3_nt: TGTGCCAGCAGCGCGCCCCGTGGCGGTAGACGATTGAGGGAGACCCAGTACTTC

v_call: TRBV28
j_call: TRBJ2-7
clone_size: NA
d_call: TRBD2
cdr3_aa: CASSGAALAGEGEQYF
cdr3_nt: TGTGCCAGCAGTGGGGCCGCCCTCGCGGGGGAGGGGGAGCAGTACTTC

v_call: TRBV2
j_call: TRBJ1-1
clone_size: NA
d_call: NA
cdr3_aa: CASSEARGTEAFF
cdr3_nt: TGTGCCAGCAGTGAAGCAAGGGGAACTGAAGCTTTCTTT

v_call: TRBV19
j_call: TRBJ2-1
clone_size: NA
d_call: TRBD2
cdr3_aa: CASRASGDYNEQFF
cdr3_nt: TGTGCCAGTAGGGCTAGCGGGGACTACAATGAGCAGTTCTTC